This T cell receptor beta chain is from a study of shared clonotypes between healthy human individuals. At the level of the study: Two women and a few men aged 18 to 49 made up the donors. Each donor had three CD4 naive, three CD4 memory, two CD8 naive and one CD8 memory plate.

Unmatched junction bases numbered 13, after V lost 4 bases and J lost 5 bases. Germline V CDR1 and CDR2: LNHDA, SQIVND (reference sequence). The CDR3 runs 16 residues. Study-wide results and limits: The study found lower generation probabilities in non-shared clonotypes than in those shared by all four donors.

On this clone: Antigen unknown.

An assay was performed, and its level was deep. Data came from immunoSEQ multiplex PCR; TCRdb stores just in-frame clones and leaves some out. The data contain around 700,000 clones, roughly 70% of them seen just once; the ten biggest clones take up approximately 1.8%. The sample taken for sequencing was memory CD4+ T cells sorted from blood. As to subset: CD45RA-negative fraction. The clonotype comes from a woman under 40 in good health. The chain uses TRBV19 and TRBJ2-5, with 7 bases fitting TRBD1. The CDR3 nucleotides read TGTGCCAGTAGTAACCTGAAGGGGGCTGGGGTGGAGACCCAGTACTTC. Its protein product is CASSNLKGAGVETQYF.